The clone carrying this T cell receptor (beta chain) was counted ten times or more. Its antigen is not known. The data stem from a study of CD8 T cells in ankylosing spondylitis. Deletions cut 2 bases from V and 3 bases from J, with 13 bases between. The CDR3 consists of 15 residues. Looked up from germline, CDR1 is SEHNR and CDR2 is FQNEAQ (reference sequence). 5'-RACE, quantitative and with molecular barcodes, yielded the TCR beta libraries. TCRdb re-analysed the 5' RACE reads in MiXCR, keeping a single row per CDR3 protein. The sample has some 250,000 distinct CDR3 sequences, around 25% seen once; the top ten hold roughly 0.6%. Study-level results: Disease-linked clones bore a CD8+ phenotype, appearing relatively rarely in peripheral blood. Made up of under ten highly homologous variants, a TCR beta motif appeared characteristic of ankylosing spondylitis blood.

The sample consisted of blood, either unsorted or a sorted T cell fraction (not recorded which). The sequence derives from a male donor with ankylosing spondylitis or in good health (not recorded which). The chain employs TRBV7-9 and TRBJ2-5; a weak D match, TRBD2 (5 bases). The CDR3 coding sequence is TGTGCCAGCAGCTTACTTGCAGGACTTAAAGAGACCCAGTACTTC. Its translation: CASSLLAGLKETQYF. The full variable domain, completed using reference TRBV7-9 and TRBJ2-5, is DTGVSQNPRHKITKRGQNVTFRCDPISEHNRLYWYRQTLGQGPEFLTYFQNEAQLEKSRLLSDRFSAERPKGSFSTLEIQRTEQGDSAMYLCASSLLAGLKETQYFGPGTRLLVL.